The 26 T cell receptor beta chains below all came from one sample that was sequenced in a study of CD8+ T cells in alopecia areata. In each case, RNA was isolated and then reverse transcribed into cDNA as the sequencing template. Repertoires were generated with immunoSEQ multiplex PCR, while TCRdb's copy carries only in-frame clones and drops some. The repertoire holds about 98,000 clones, with 35% to 50% as singletons. Sequences were obtained from CD4+ T cells sorted from blood. These receptor sequences come from a human donor with alopecia areata.

A word on this clone: The sample holds other DNA sequences that translate to the same CDR3. The V gene is TRBV29-1, the J gene TRBJ2-2; tentative D call: TRBD1 (7 bases). V was clipped by 4 bases and J by 6 bases, with 12 bases between them. CDR1 is SQVTM and CDR2 is ANQGSEA in the germline V gene. The CDR3 loop spans 13 amino acids. Here the CDR3 DNA reads TGCAGCGTTGGACAGGGAGGTGCCGGGGAGCTGTTTTTT. Translated, it gives CSVGQGGAGELFF.

V usage is TRBV7-9 and J usage is TRBJ1-6, with D hard to call. Germline CDR1 and CDR2: SEHNR and FQNEAQ (reference sequence). The CDR3 has 14 residues. Trimming cost V 5 bases and J 8 bases, with 13 bases left between them. CDR3 nucleotides: TGTGCCAGCAGCGAAACAAGAGGTGATTCACCCCTCCACTTT. Translated: CASSETRGDSPLHF.

The chain has TRBV30 and TRBJ1-5; 7 positions match TRBD1. This CDR3 region has 17 residues. Germline CDR1 and CDR2: GTSNPN and SVGIG (reference sequence). V trimming: 0 bases; J trimming: 2 bases; junction bases outside the gene matches: 10. The CDR3 sequence is CAWSVARGDLRNQPQHF. CDR3 sequence (DNA): TGTGCCTGGAGTGTCGCCAGGGGGGACCTTCGCAATCAGCCCCAGCATTTT.

The sample holds one count of this clone. V is TRBV30 and J is TRBJ2-1; a weak D match, TRBD2 (5 bases). The CDR3 covers 14 residues. V shed 3 bases and J shed 6 bases, with 15 bases lying between them. Germline V CDR1 and CDR2: GTSNPN, SVGIG (reference sequence). The CDR3 protein is CAWRTGLFANEQFF. The CDR3 coding sequence is TGTGCCTGGAGAACCGGACTTTTTGCCAATGAGCAGTTCTTC.

V is TRBV6-5 and J is TRBJ2-3; 8 nucleotides line up with TRBD2. The CDR3 is 12 residues long. CDR1 and CDR2 from the germline V gene are MNHEY and SVGAGI. The V and J ends lost 10 bases and 9 bases, in that order; junction bases with no gene match: 9. In DNA, the CDR3 is TGTGCCACGACTAGCGCTGCGGGGACGCAGTATTTT. Its protein product is CATTSAAGTQYF.

This sequence joins TRBV30 and TRBJ2-1; D unresolved. Germline V lookup: CDR1 GTSNPN, CDR2 SVGIG (reference sequence). The CDR3 runs to 12 residues. Trimming shortened V by 3 bases and J by 3 bases, and 6 bases separated the two germline ends. The CDR3 spells CAWSRVYNEQFF. The CDR3 DNA reads TGTGCCTGGAGCAGAGTCTACAATGAGCAGTTCTTC.

The chain is built from TRBV28 and TRBJ2-5; D is ambiguous. Germline lookup yields CDR1 MDHEN and CDR2 SYDVKM. The CDR3 spans 10 residues. The germline V and J ends were trimmed by 8 bases and 5 bases, with 6 bases remaining between them. The CDR3 region has the DNA TGTGCCAGCTCGAAGGAGACCCAGTACTTC. Its protein is CASSKETQYF. The complete variable domain, with remaining parts taken from reference TRBV28 and TRBJ2-5, reads DVKVTQSSRYLVKRTGEKVFLECVQDMDHENMFWYRQDPGLGLRLIYFSYDVKMKEKGDIPEGYSVSREKKERFSLILESASTNQTSMYLCASSKETQYFGPGTRLLVL.

This clone was picked up one time. One junction end disagrees with the germline gene, perhaps due to a read error. The CDR3 here is CASSKGQGRLAEPF. CDR3 nucleotide sequence: TGTGCCAGCAGTAAGGGACAGGGAAGACTAGCGGAACCCTTC. The chain combines TRBV6-6 with TRBJ2-7; either TRBD1 or TRBD2 may supply D (9 bases each). In germline, CDR1 is MNHNY, CDR2 SVGAGI (reference sequence). The CDR3 totals 14 residues.

This clone was seen a few times. The chain couples TRBV2 to TRBJ2-3; TRBD1 agrees at 7 bases. In germline, CDR1 is SNHLY, CDR2 FYNNEI. J gave up 1 base and V 6 bases, and 10 bases lay outside the gene matches. This CDR3 comprises 16 residues. The DNA for the CDR3 is TGTGCCAGCAGCGCGCTGACAGGGTCGGGCACAGATACGCAGTATTTT. It encodes CASSALTGSGTDTQYF.

The sample holds a few counts of this clone. The chain carries TRBV27 and TRBJ1-2, with a tentative D call TRBD1 (5 bases). There are 18 residues in the CDR3. V was shortened by 5 bases and J by 5 bases, with 27 bases between the two germline ends. Germline CDR1 and CDR2: MNHEY and SMNVEV (reference sequence). CDR3 nucleotide sequence: TGTGCCAGCAGTCCGCTAGCCGACGCAGGGAGCAAAGGGTATGGCTACACCTTC. This gives the protein CASSPLADAGSKGYGYTF.

The genes are TRBV7-2 and TRBJ1-5; D ambiguous. Germline V CDR1 and CDR2: SGHTA, FQGNSA. The CDR3 loop spans 16 amino acids. V was clipped by 0 bases and J by 2 bases, with 11 bases between them. The CDR3 region has the DNA TGTGCCAGCAGCTTAGCGGGCCTAGGTGGCAATCAGCCCCAGCATTTT. This codes for CASSLAGLGGNQPQHF.

The chain combines TRBV29-1 with TRBJ2-7; TRBD1 matches at 7 bases. Germline V CDR1 and CDR2: SQVTM, ANQGSEA. The CDR3 runs 12 residues. J lost 7 bases, V lost 0 bases, and 3 bases had no gene match. CDR3 region: CSVEETGAEQYF. CDR3 coding DNA: TGCAGCGTTGAAGAAACAGGGGCGGAGCAGTACTTC.

This chain connects TRBV29-1 to TRBJ1-1, with D unclear. This CDR3 spans 13 amino acids. Germline V CDR1 and CDR2: SQVTM, ANQGSEA. V was pared by 6 bases and J by 4 bases, with 15 bases between. As DNA, the CDR3 is TGCAGCGTCCCCTCTTTGGGGAGCACTGAAGCTTTCTTT. It translates to CSVPSLGSTEAFF. The full variable domain, completed using reference TRBV29-1 and TRBJ1-1, is SAVISQKPSRDICQRGTSLTIQCQVDSQVTMMFWYRQQPGQSLTLIATANQGSEATYESGFVIDKFPISRPNLTFSTLTVSNMSPEDSSIYLCSVPSLGSTEAFFGQGTRLTVV.

This clone was counted a few times. The chain is built from TRBV28 and TRBJ2-3; D uncertain. CDR1 MDHEN and CDR2 SYDVKM come from the germline V gene. Trimming took off 5 bases at V and 4 bases at J, with 10 bases between the two ends. This CDR3 spans 13 amino acids. CDR3: CASSNRISDTQYF. The CDR3 DNA follows: TGTGCCAGCAGTAACCGGATCTCAGATACGCAGTATTTT.

CDR3 amino acids: CAWSPERNEQFF. CDR3 DNA sequence: TGTGCCTGGAGCCCAGAGAGAAATGAGCAGTTCTTC. The rearrangement joins TRBV30 to TRBJ2-1; the D is unclear. The CDR3 is 12 residues long. Trimming took off 3 bases at V and 7 bases at J, with 10 bases between the two ends. CDR1 and CDR2 (germline): GTSNPN, SVGIG (reference sequence).

This rearrangement joins TRBV29-1 to TRBJ2-3; D is undetermined. The CDR3 contains 15 residues. From germline, CDR1 is SQVTM and CDR2 ANQGSEA. The germline V and J ends were trimmed by 0 bases and 0 bases, with 10 bases remaining between them. The CDR3 is CSVEDRAASTDTQYF. CDR3 DNA: TGCAGCGTTGAAGATAGGGCCGCCAGCACAGATACGCAGTATTTT.

The rearrangement uses TRBV30 and TRBJ2-7; 7 nucleotides align to TRBD2. V shed 4 bases and J 4 bases; nucleotides not matched to a gene: 7. The CDR3 is made up of 13 amino acids. From germline, CDR1 is GTSNPN and CDR2 SVGIG (reference sequence). As DNA, the CDR3 is TGTGCCTGGATCGGGCGGGGGTTTTACGAGCAGTACTTC. Amino acids: CAWIGRGFYEQYF.

This clone was seen more than once but under ten times. V usage is TRBV7-2 and J usage is TRBJ2-7, with 12 nucleotides matching TRBD2. V dropped 5 bases and J dropped 4; count of bases not matched to a gene: 6. CDR1 SGHTA and CDR2 FQGNSA come from the germline V gene. This CDR3 contains 15 residues. The CDR3 DNA reads TGTGCCAGCAGCCGTTCCGGGACTAGCGGGTACGAGCAGTACTTC. Its protein is CASSRSGTSGYEQYF.

The chain has TRBV30 and TRBJ2-7, with a possible D match to TRBD1 (5 bases). This CDR3 is built from 13 residues. V shed 3 bases and J shed 3 bases, with 12 bases lying between them. Per the germline V gene, CDR1 is GTSNPN and CDR2 is SVGIG (reference sequence). CDR3 region: CAWSQPQGYEQYF. DNA for the CDR3: TGTGCCTGGAGCCAACCCCAGGGCTACGAGCAGTACTTC.

A word on this clone: The junction departs from the called germline gene at one end, perhaps through a read error. This chain connects TRBV11-3 to TRBJ2-6, with a possible D match to TRBD1 (5 bases). There are 15 residues in the CDR3. CDR1 and CDR2 (germline): SGHNT, YENEEA. The CDR3 here is CASSVDSTGANVLTF. The CDR3 nucleotides are TGTGCCAGCAGCGTAGACAGTACTGGGGCCAACGTCCTGACTTTC.

A single count supports this clone. The V gene is TRBV5-1, the J gene TRBJ1-1; D is uncertain. The CDR3 contains 13 residues. Between the trimmed V and J ends, which lost 4 bases and 0 bases, there was a span of 7 bases. CDR1 SGHRS and CDR2 YFSETQ come from the germline V gene. Here the CDR3 reads CASSKNLNTEAFF. The CDR3 DNA reads as TGCGCCAGCAGCAAAAACCTGAACACTGAAGCTTTCTTT.

The chain joins TRBV5-1 to TRBJ2-7, with D maybe TRBD1 (7 bases). The germline CDR1 and CDR2 sequences are SGHRS and YFSETQ. The CDR3 runs 14 residues. V lost 4 bases to trimming and J lost 7 bases, with 18 bases between them. CDR3 protein: CASSGGDSWEEQYF. In nucleotides, the CDR3 is TGCGCCAGCAGCGGCGGGGACAGCTGGGAGGAGCAGTACTTC.

The rearrangement links TRBV5-4 to TRBJ1-2, with 9 nucleotides matching TRBD1. Germline CDR1 reads SGHNT; CDR2 reads YYREEE (reference sequence). This CDR3 has 14 residues. Germline trimming cut 2 bases from V and 6 bases from J; bases unmatched to any gene: 5. The CDR3 DNA sequence: TGTGCCAGCAGCTTCTACAGGGGGCGGAATGGCTACACCTTC. Protein sequence: CASSFYRGRNGYTF.

A remark on this clone: The junction departs from germline at one end; a sequencing error may be responsible. The chain has TRBV28 and TRBJ1-1; D not resolved. This CDR3 region has 12 residues. Germline CDR1 reads MDHEN; CDR2 reads SYDVKM. CDR3 DNA sequence: TGTGCCAGCAGTAAGGGTAGGGCCTACGCGAACTTT. Residues: CASSKGRAYANF.

This clone showed up just a few times. The V call is TRBV28, the J call TRBJ2-7, with D possibly being TRBD2 (6 bases). Germline V gene data show CDR1 as MDHEN and CDR2 as SYDVKM. This CDR3 has 12 residues. Trimming cost V 5 bases and J 2 bases, with 7 bases left between them. CDR3 protein: CASSRGTYEQYF. The CDR3 bases are TGTGCCAGCAGTCGGGGGACCTACGAGCAGTACTTC.

This clone has only a few counts. V is TRBV29-1 and J is TRBJ2-7, with 9 nucleotides matching TRBD1. This CDR3 has 13 residues. V shed 0 bases, J shed 4 bases, and the junction held 1 base outside the gene matches. CDR1 and CDR2 from the germline V gene are SQVTM and ANQGSEA. CDR3 in amino acids: CSVEEQGAYEQYF. In nucleotides, the CDR3 is TGCAGCGTTGAAGAACAGGGGGCGTACGAGCAGTACTTC.